Following are 31 T cell receptor beta chains from one sample sequenced in a study of control samples from healthy donors and cancer patients. This table comes from immunoSEQ multiplex PCR, and its TCRdb copy is limited to in-frame clones, with some not included. The data show 130,000 or so clones, about 90% seen once. What was sequenced was blood. The source of these receptors is a man aged 18-30 years in good health.

The chain has TRBV6-5 and TRBJ2-2, with D possibly being TRBD1 or TRBD2 (5 bases each). This CDR3 spans 16 amino acids. Trimming shortened V by 2 bases and J by 1 base, and 11 bases separated the two germline ends. Germline V gene lookup returns CDR1 MNHEY and CDR2 SVGAGI. CDR3 DNA: TGTGCCAGCAGTTACCGGGGCGGGCGGAACACCGGGGAGCTGTTTTTT. Amino acids: CASSYRGGRNTGELFF.

The chain joins TRBV2 to TRBJ1-2; maybe TRBD1 (5 bases). The CDR3 extends over 13 amino acids. Deletions cut 7 bases from V and 2 bases from J, with 11 bases between. In germline, CDR1 is SNHLY, CDR2 FYNNEI. In nucleotides, the CDR3 is TGTGCCAGCATAGGCAGGGCGAACTATGGCTACACCTTC. Translating gives CASIGRANYGYTF.

The chain joins TRBV29-1 to TRBJ1-1; 8 positions agree with TRBD1. The CDR3 is made up of 14 amino acids. The ends lost 4 bases at V and 1 base at J; junction bases unmatched: 5. Germline CDR1 SQVTM, CDR2 ANQGSEA. DNA for the CDR3: TGCAGCGTTGGGGTCACAGGGGGGAACACTGAAGCTTTCTTT. It codes for CSVGVTGGNTEAFF. The full variable domain, rest sourced from reference TRBV29-1 and TRBJ1-1, is SAVISQKPSRDICQRGTSLTIQCQVDSQVTMMFWYRQQPGQSLTLIATANQGSEATYESGFVIDKFPISRPNLTFSTLTVSNMSPEDSSIYLCSVGVTGGNTEAFFGQGTRLTVV.

The J gene is TRBJ2-6, the V gene TRBV27; D gene ambiguous. Germline V gives CDR1 MNHEY, CDR2 SMNVEV (reference sequence). This CDR3 is 14 amino acids long. V lost 2 bases and J 1 base, leaving 3 bases between the germline ends. The DNA for the CDR3 is TGTGCCAGCAGTTTAGGGTCTGGGGCCAACGTCCTGACTTTC. Its translation is CASSLGSGANVLTF.

V usage is TRBV4-2 and J usage is TRBJ2-6, with TRBD2 as a possible D gene (6 bases). Trimming shortened V by 5 bases and J by 0 bases, and 14 bases separated the two germline ends. Germline V gene data show CDR1 as LGHNA and CDR2 as YNFKEQ. The CDR3 has 17 amino acids. CDR3 protein: CASSSGDFVSGANVLTF. The CDR3, as DNA: TGTGCCAGCAGCTCCGGGGACTTCGTCTCTGGGGCCAACGTCCTGACTTTC.

This rearrangement joins TRBV5-6 to TRBJ1-2; maybe TRBD1 (6 bases). The germline gives CDR1 SGHDT, CDR2 YYEEEE. This CDR3 comprises 11 residues. With 3 bases removed from V and 9 bases from J, the gap between germline ends came to 9 bases. As DNA, the CDR3 is TGTGCCAGCAGCTCTTGGGACAGCTACACCTTC. It codes for CASSSWDSYTF.

This sequence joins TRBV6-5 and TRBJ1-5; TRBD1 matches 7 bases. The CDR3 runs 14 residues. Germline CDR1 reads MNHEY; CDR2 reads SVGAGI. V dropped 6 bases and J dropped 2; count of bases not matched to a gene: 4. CDR3 coding DNA: TGTGCCAGCAGGAATACAGGGGGCAATCAGCCCCAGCATTTT. It specifies CASRNTGGNQPQHF.

This sequence joins TRBV13 and TRBJ2-1; TRBD1 matches 10 bases. This CDR3 comprises 14 residues. V was clipped by 5 bases and J by 8 bases; unmatched bases: 6. Germline CDR1 PRHDT, CDR2 FYEKMQ (reference sequence). Written as DNA, the CDR3 is TGTGCCAGCAGCGCCTGGGACAGGGGCTATGAGCAGTTCTTC. Amino acids: CASSAWDRGYEQFF.

The rearrangement uses TRBV19 and TRBJ1-1; D unresolved. This CDR3 region has 14 residues. Trimming left V 5 bases short and J 1 base short, with 11 bases between. CDR1 LNHDA and CDR2 SQIVND come from the germline V gene (reference sequence). CDR3 region: CASSQGRQNTEAFF. CDR3 nucleotide sequence: TGTGCCAGTAGTCAAGGGCGACAGAACACTGAAGCTTTCTTT.

The chain carries TRBV19 and TRBJ1-1; tentatively, D is TRBD1 (6 bases). Germline-derived CDR1 and CDR2 are LNHDA and SQIVND (reference sequence). V gave up 5 bases and J gave up 4 bases, with 11 bases separating them. This CDR3 region has 13 residues. This CDR3 reads CASSLGHPTEAFF. CDR3 nucleotides: TGTGCCAGTAGTTTGGGACACCCCACTGAAGCTTTCTTT.

This clone was counted once. This rearrangement joins TRBV28 to TRBJ2-3; no clear D gene. From germline, CDR1 is MDHEN and CDR2 SYDVKM. V was clipped by 3 bases and J by 2 bases, with 6 bases between them. The CDR3 contains 13 residues. CDR3 protein: CASSFANTDTQYF. The CDR3 bases are TGTGCCAGCAGTTTTGCTAACACAGATACGCAGTATTTT.

This clone came up once. Sequence at one end of the junction differs from germline and may be a read error. This chain connects TRBV7-9 to TRBJ1-2; D perhaps matches TRBD1 (5 bases). The germline CDR1 and CDR2 sequences are SEHNR and FQNEAQ (reference sequence). CDR3 size: 13 residues. The DNA for the CDR3 is TGTGCCAGCAGCTCACAGGAGAACTATCGCTACACCTTC. Its translation is CASSSQENYRYTF. Using reference TRBV7-9 and TRBJ1-2 for the parts outside the CDR3, the full variable domain is DTGVSQNPRHKITKRGQNVTFRCDPISEHNRLYWYRQTLGQGPEFLTYFQNEAQLEKSRLLSDRFSAERPKGSFSTLEIQRTEQGDSAMYLCASSSQENYRYTFGSGTRLTVV.

The chain recombines TRBV7-9 with TRBJ1-1, with D possibly TRBD1 on 5 matching bases. The germline V gene encodes CDR1 SEHNR and CDR2 FQNEAQ (reference sequence). CDR3 length: 12 residues. Trimming left V 5 bases short and J 7 bases short, with 11 bases between. The CDR3 coding sequence is TGTGCCAGCAGCCCTGGGACGGGTGAAGCTTTCTTT. This gives the protein CASSPGTGEAFF.

This chain connects TRBV19 to TRBJ2-3; D remains unclear. The CDR3 length is 17 residues. Germline CDR1 is LNHDA and CDR2 is SQIVND (reference sequence). Deletions cut 3 bases from V and 1 base from J, with 17 bases between. CDR3 sequence reads: CASSIGPLETGTDTQYF. The CDR3 DNA sequence: TGTGCCAGTAGTATTGGTCCCCTGGAGACGGGCACAGATACGCAGTATTTT. Looking up the rest from reference TRBV19 and TRBJ2-3 gives the full variable domain: DGGITQSPKYLFRKEGQNVTLSCEQNLNHDAMYWYRQDPGQGLRLIYYSQIVNDFQKGDIAEGYSVSREKKESFPLTVTSAQKNPTAFYLCASSIGPLETGTDTQYFGPGTRLTVL.

In the case of this clone: One end of the junction varies from germline; a read error may be responsible. This chain connects TRBV11-2 to TRBJ2-3; D is unclear. Germline CDR1 and CDR2: SGHAT and FQNNGV. This CDR3 is built from 12 residues. The CDR3 protein is CASSLVDQPLDF. CDR3 sequence (DNA): TGTGCCAGCAGCTTAGTGGACCAACCTCTGGATTTT.

The V call is TRBV7-2, the J call TRBJ2-7; D gene uncertain. The CDR3 loop spans 15 amino acids. Trimming removed 1 base at V and 5 bases at J, with 15 bases between. Germline V gene data show CDR1 as SGHTA and CDR2 as FQGNSA. This CDR3 is CASSLDGVARDEQYF. CDR3 sequence (DNA): TGTGCCAGCAGCTTAGATGGGGTTGCTCGCGACGAGCAGTACTTC. The full variable domain, its missing parts supplied by reference TRBV7-2 and TRBJ2-7, is GAGVSQSPSNKVTEKGKDVELRCDPISGHTALYWYRQSLGQGLEFLIYFQGNSAPDKSGLPSDRFSAERTGGSVSTLTIQRTQQEDSAVYLCASSLDGVARDEQYFGPGTRLTVT.

The CDR3 nucleotides are TGTGCCAGCAGCTTGGACCAAGAGACCCAGTACTTC. Translating it yields CASSLDQETQYF. This chain joins TRBV5-4 and TRBJ2-5; no clear D. The CDR3 is made up of 12 amino acids. Germline CDR1 and CDR2: SGHNT and YYREEE (reference sequence). V lost 0 bases to trimming and J lost 0 bases, with 0 bases between them.

The chain carries TRBV9 and TRBJ2-7; 9 bases match TRBD1. CDR1 and CDR2 (germline): SGDLS, YYNGEE. V lost 2 bases, J lost 1 base, and 4 bases stayed unmatched. The CDR3 covers 15 residues. Written as DNA, the CDR3 is TGTGCCAGCAGCGTCGCAGGGACAGGGTCCTACGAGCAGTACTTC. Amino acid sequence: CASSVAGTGSYEQYF. The complete variable domain, with remaining parts taken from reference TRBV9 and TRBJ2-7, reads DSGVTQTPKHLITATGQRVTLRCSPRSGDLSVYWYQQSLDQGLQFLIQYYNGEERAKGNILERFSAQQFPDLHSELNLSSLELGDSALYFCASSVAGTGSYEQYFGPGTRLTVT.

The chain recombines TRBV3-1 (or the pseudogene TRBV3-2) with TRBJ2-2; D may be TRBD2 (6 bases). The germline V gene has CDR1 LGHDT and CDR2 YNNKEL (reference sequence). Trimming took off 4 bases at V and 1 base at J, with 16 bases between the two ends. This CDR3 contains 17 residues. CDR3 region: CASSLQPGEGNTGELFF. CDR3 DNA sequence: TGTGCCAGCAGCCTACAACCGGGAGAAGGGAACACCGGGGAGCTGTTTTTT.

The chain joins TRBV7-8 to TRBJ1-2; no clear D. V was pared by 5 bases and J by 3 bases, with 25 bases between. CDR1 is SGHVS, CDR2 FQNEAQ, per germline. The CDR3 is 18 residues long. CDR3 region: CASSDDRSTLFGDYGYTF. CDR3 sequence (DNA): TGTGCCAGCAGCGACGACCGGTCGACACTCTTCGGGGACTATGGCTACACCTTC.

The chain has TRBV7-7 and TRBJ2-3; D remains unclear. The CDR3 loop spans 16 amino acids. CDR1 SSHAT and CDR2 FNYEAQ come from the germline V gene (reference sequence). V gave up 1 base and J gave up 1 base, with 12 bases separating them. This chain's CDR3 is CASSLDLAAGTDTQYF. CDR3 nucleotides: TGTGCCAGCAGCTTAGATCTCGCGGCGGGCACAGATACGCAGTATTTT.

This chain links TRBV5-1 with TRBJ2-2; D tentatively fits TRBD1 or TRBD2 (6 bases each). The V gene lost 0 bases and the J gene lost 5 bases, with 14 bases spanning the gap. The CDR3 loop spans 16 amino acids. Looked up from germline, CDR1 is SGHRS and CDR2 is YFSETQ. CDR3 residues: CASSLAQGRGTGELFF. DNA for the CDR3: TGCGCCAGCAGCTTGGCCCAGGGGCGGGGAACCGGGGAGCTGTTTTTT.

The J gene is TRBJ1-4, the V gene TRBV19; D unresolved. Trimming took 3 bases from V and 4 from J, leaving 9 bases between them. CDR1 is LNHDA and CDR2 is SQIVND in the germline V gene (reference sequence). The CDR3 sequence is 14 residues long. The CDR3 region has the DNA TGTGCCAGTAGTATGGGCGGAGGTAATGAAAAACTGTTTTTT. Its protein is CASSMGGGNEKLFF.

In the case of this clone: Other DNA sequences of this sample code for an identical CDR3. The V gene is TRBV20-1, the J gene TRBJ1-2, with no clear D. V was shortened by 6 bases and J by 2 bases, with 4 bases between the two germline ends. The CDR3 has 10 amino acids. Germline CDR1 reads DFQATT; CDR2 reads SNEGSKA (reference sequence). Here the CDR3 DNA reads TGCAGTGCACTGAACTATGGCTACACCTTC. Translated, it gives CSALNYGYTF.

The CDR3 reads CASSPQTTYNEQFF. In nucleotides, the CDR3 is TGTGCCAGCAGCCCCCAGACAACATACAATGAGCAGTTCTTC. The chain couples TRBV13 to TRBJ2-1; the D is unclear. CDR1 is PRHDT and CDR2 is FYEKMQ in the germline V gene (reference sequence). V lost 5 bases and J 4 bases, leaving 12 bases between the germline ends. The CDR3 is made up of 14 amino acids. Full variable domain (rest looked up from reference TRBV13 and TRBJ2-1): AAGVIQSPRHLIKEKRETATLKCYPIPRHDTVYWYQQGPGQDPQFLISFYEKMQSDKGSIPDRFSAQQFSDYHSELNMSSLELGDSALYFCASSPQTTYNEQFFGPGTRLTVL.

The chain employs TRBV7-9 and TRBJ1-2; D gene uncertain. Trimming cost V 5 bases and J 2 bases, with 12 bases left between them. The CDR3 consists of 14 residues. Germline values: CDR1 SEHNR, CDR2 FQNEAQ (reference sequence). CDR3 sequence reads: CASSPRTDNYGYTF. The CDR3 DNA is TGTGCCAGCAGCCCAAGGACCGACAACTATGGCTACACCTTC.

V gene TRBV28 combines with J gene TRBJ1-6, with a tentative D call TRBD1 (6 bases). The CDR3 sequence is 12 residues long. Trimming pared 6 bases from V and 14 bases from J, leaving 14 bases between. In germline, CDR1 is MDHEN, CDR2 SYDVKM. The CDR3 DNA is TGTGCCAGCAGGGGGGGCGGTATGGCCCTCCACTTT. Protein sequence: CASRGGGMALHF.

V and J are TRBV5-6 and TRBJ2-7; TRBD2 matches 10 bases. The CDR3 runs to 16 residues. CDR1 SGHDT and CDR2 YYEEEE come from the germline V gene. V lost 2 bases to trimming and J lost 5 bases; unmatched junction nucleotides: 10. The CDR3 sequence: CASSLSLGLAIHEQYF. Written as DNA, the CDR3 is TGTGCCAGCAGCTTATCGCTGGGACTAGCGATCCACGAGCAGTACTTC.

This clone was counted once. The gene calls are TRBV4-2 and TRBJ2-7; 7 bases align to TRBD2. Germline assignment: CDR1 LGHNA and CDR2 YNFKEQ. Trimming removed 1 base from V and 0 bases from J; junction bases left unmatched: 6. This CDR3 has 16 residues. CDR3 in amino acids: CASSQVSGDRSYEQYF. CDR3 nucleotides: TGTGCCAGCAGCCAAGTCAGCGGGGACCGCTCCTACGAGCAGTACTTC.

The chain couples TRBV5-1 to TRBJ2-7; 10 bases agree with TRBD1. This CDR3 region has 15 residues. Germline V lookup: CDR1 SGHRS, CDR2 YFSETQ. The V gene end was trimmed by 0 bases and the J gene end by 4 bases; junction bases not matched to a gene: 4. The DNA of the CDR3 is TGCGCCAGCAGCTTGGCCCGGGACAGGGGTTACGAGCAGTACTTC. It specifies CASSLARDRGYEQYF.

The genes are TRBV28 and TRBJ2-7, with D tentatively TRBD1 (6 bases). This CDR3 has 14 residues. V was shortened by 2 bases and J by 5 bases, with 13 bases between the two germline ends. Germline V CDR1 and CDR2: MDHEN, SYDVKM. CDR3 in amino acids: CASSLSRGQNEQYF. Here the CDR3 DNA reads TGTGCCAGCAGTTTAAGCAGGGGTCAGAACGAGCAGTACTTC.